These 31 T cell receptor beta chains originate from one sample sequenced in a study of CD8 T cells in ankylosing spondylitis. These TCRs are of unknown antigen specificity. Findings of the study overall: Apparently characteristic of ankylosing spondylitis blood was a TCR beta motif (eight highly homologous variants).

TCRdb passed the 5' RACE reads through MiXCR, listing each CDR3 protein once. Altogether about 390,000 distinct CDR3 sequences are present, 20% to 25% being singletons, with the ten largest covering 15% to 20%. Sequenced input: blood, either unsorted or a sorted T cell fraction (not recorded which). All receptors come from a male donor with ankylosing spondylitis.

The chain carries TRBV6-1 and TRBJ2-7, with D uncertain. This CDR3 is 13 amino acids long. Trimming took off 6 bases at V and 9 bases at J, with 18 bases between the two ends. Germline-derived CDR1 and CDR2 are MNHNS and SASEGT. CDR3 sequence: CASRPDSRVLQYF. The CDR3 DNA follows: TGTGCCAGCAGACCTGATTCAAGGGTGTTGCAGTACTTC.

For this clonotype: A read error may produce the germline difference seen at one junction end. This chain links TRBV7-7 with TRBJ2-2; D not certain. The CDR3 has 14 amino acids. CDR1 and CDR2 (germline): SSHAT, FNYEAQ (reference sequence). The CDR3 reads CASSPTINTGELFF. As DNA, the CDR3 is TGTGCTAGCAGCCCGACCATCAACACCGGGGAGCTGTTTTTT.

The chain joins TRBV5-1 to TRBJ2-7, with 8 bases that match TRBD1. The CDR3 has 16 residues. Germline CDR1 reads SGHRS; CDR2 reads YFSETQ. Unmatched junction bases numbered 9, after V lost 2 bases and J lost 2 bases. The CDR3 DNA reads as TGCGCCAGCAGCTTCCTCGCGGGACAGGTCGCCTACGAGCAGTACTTC. It is translated as CASSFLAGQVAYEQYF.

Only a few counts were recorded for this clonotype. The chain recombines TRBV12-3 or TRBV12-4 with TRBJ1-2; D gene uncertain. There are 14 residues in the CDR3. V lost 5 bases to trimming and J lost 4 bases, with 14 bases between them. CDR3 loop: CASSADMTGYGYTF. In nucleotides, the CDR3 is TGTGCCAGCAGTGCAGACATGACCGGCTATGGCTACACCTTC.

This clonotype was seen more than once but under ten times. V gene TRBV25-1 combines with J gene TRBJ2-7; 7 bases map to TRBD2. This CDR3 spans 14 amino acids. The ends lost 2 bases at V and 6 bases at J; junction bases unmatched: 7. The germline gives CDR1 MGHDK, CDR2 SYGVNS. CDR3 sequence (DNA): TGTGCCAGCAGTGAAGGTGCGGGAGCGGGCGAGCAGTACTTC. Its translation: CASSEGAGAGEQYF.

This chain joins TRBV12-3 or TRBV12-4 and TRBJ1-2; 7 nucleotides align to TRBD1. This CDR3 is 15 amino acids long. Trimming removed 6 bases from V and 4 bases from J; junction bases left unmatched: 11. CDR3 DNA: TGTGCCAGCAGCCTTATGCAGGGGGATCTCTATGGCTACACCTTC. This translates into CASSLMQGDLYGYTF.

This chain joins TRBV11-3 and TRBJ1-2; 7 bases match TRBD1. The V segment lost 8 bases and the J segment 4 bases; nucleotides outside the gene matches: 16. This CDR3 is 16 amino acids long. Germline V gene sequence: CDR1 SGHNT, CDR2 YENEEA. The CDR3 nucleotides are TGTGCCAGCGGAAGACAGGGCTTCGACGTTAGCTATGGCTACACCTTC. Protein sequence: CASGRQGFDVSYGYTF.

This clonotype was counted a few times. J is TRBJ2-3 and V is TRBV3-1, with D unresolved. In germline, CDR1 is LGHDT, CDR2 YNNKEL (reference sequence). V was pared by 1 base and J by 7 bases, with 18 bases between. CDR3 length equals 16 residues. This CDR3 reads CASSQVSWSFTNTQYF. CDR3 in DNA: TGTGCCAGCAGCCAAGTATCCTGGTCGTTTACGAATACGCAGTATTTT.

This rearrangement joins TRBV29-1 to TRBJ2-7; 8 bases align to TRBD2. The germline V gene has CDR1 SQVTM and CDR2 ANQGSEA. This CDR3 region has 13 residues. The V and J ends lost 6 bases and 4 bases, in that order; junction bases with no gene match: 8. CDR3 bases: TGCAGCGTCGCAGCGGGGGCCGCGTACGAGCAGTACTTC. It is translated as CSVAAGAAYEQYF.

This clonotype appeared a few times. The chain links TRBV7-2 to TRBJ2-1; either TRBD1 or TRBD2 may fit D (5 bases each). The CDR3 is 16 amino acids. The germline V gene has CDR1 SGHTA and CDR2 FQGNSA. The V gene lost 5 bases and the J gene lost 2 bases, with 16 bases spanning the gap. CDR3 protein: CASSPGRMFAYNEQFF. CDR3 coding DNA: TGTGCCAGCAGCCCGGGACGCATGTTCGCCTACAATGAGCAGTTCTTC.

V gene TRBV19 combines with J gene TRBJ1-1; the D gene is possibly TRBD1 (5 bases). CDR3 length equals 12 residues. V was cut by 5 bases and J by 8 bases, with 12 bases left in between. Germline lookup yields CDR1 LNHDA and CDR2 SQIVND (reference sequence). The CDR3 DNA sequence: TGTGCCAGTAGTGCCTGGGACGTGGAAGCTTTCTTT. The encoded protein is CASSAWDVEAFF.

This clonotype came up many times. The chain is built from TRBV12-5 and TRBJ2-7; D is unclear. V dropped 3 bases and J dropped 7 bases, with 7 bases sitting between them. Germline-derived CDR1 and CDR2 are LGHNT and FRNRAP. CDR3 length: 11 amino acids. The CDR3 nucleotides are TGTGCTAGTGGTTTAGCCAATGAGCAGTACTTC. Protein product: CASGLANEQYF.

The rearrangement links TRBV16 to TRBJ1-4; D unresolved. Germline CDR1 KGHSY, CDR2 FQNENV. The CDR3 runs 16 residues. V lost 0 bases to trimming and J lost 13 bases, with 21 bases between them. CDR3 amino acids: CASSQSLAQEDRRLFF. In nucleotides, the CDR3 is TGTGCCAGCAGCCAATCGTTGGCCCAGGAAGATCGAAGACTGTTTTTT.

This clonotype was observed many times. The V call is TRBV4-2, the J call TRBJ2-1; D ambiguous. In germline, CDR1 is LGHNA, CDR2 YNFKEQ. This CDR3 contains 13 residues. Trimming pared 0 bases from V and 15 bases from J, leaving 15 bases between. DNA for the CDR3: TGTGCCAGCAGCCAAGATAGGCCATCCCGGCGGTTCTTC. Protein product: CASSQDRPSRRFF.

The rearrangement links TRBV6-5 to TRBJ2-5; TRBD1 matches at 10 bases. CDR1 MNHEY and CDR2 SVGAGI come from the germline V gene. V lost 0 bases to trimming and J lost 6 bases; unmatched junction nucleotides: 13. The CDR3 is made up of 18 amino acids. Here the CDR3 reads CASSYSRGTGVRDQTQYF. The CDR3, as DNA: TGTGCCAGCAGTTACTCGAGGGGGACAGGGGTCAGGGATCAGACCCAGTACTTC.

The V gene is TRBV7-3, the J gene TRBJ2-3; 7 bases align to TRBD2. CDR1 is SGHTA and CDR2 is FQGTGA in the germline V gene. Germline trimming cut 5 bases from V and 0 bases from J; bases unmatched to any gene: 5. CDR3 length: 15 residues. In DNA form, the CDR3 reads TGTGCCAGCAGCACCCAGCGGGGAAGCACAGATACGCAGTATTTT. Amino acids: CASSTQRGSTDTQYF.

A few counts support this clonotype. J is TRBJ2-6 and V is TRBV29-1, with a possible D match to TRBD2 (5 bases). V was trimmed by 1 base and J by 2 bases, leaving 15 bases between them. The germline V gene encodes CDR1 SQVTM and CDR2 ANQGSEA. The CDR3 length is 17 residues. The CDR3 spells CSVEGTADRPGANVLTF. The CDR3 DNA reads TGCAGCGTTGAAGGGACTGCCGACCGTCCTGGGGCCAACGTCCTGACTTTC.

J is TRBJ1-1 and V is TRBV7-8, with 11 bases lining up with TRBD1. From germline, CDR1 is SGHVS and CDR2 FQNEAQ. This CDR3 spans 15 amino acids. The ends lost 5 bases at V and 4 bases at J; junction bases unmatched: 6. The CDR3 protein is CASSARDRGGTEAFF. In DNA form, the CDR3 reads TGTGCCAGCAGCGCCCGGGACAGGGGGGGCACTGAAGCTTTCTTT. Full variable domain (outside the CDR3, taken from reference TRBV7-8 and TRBJ1-1): GAGVSQSPRYKVAKRGQDVALRCDPISGHVSLFWYQQALGQGPEFLTYFQNEAQLDKSGLPSDRFFAERPEGSVSTLKIQRTQQEDSAVYLCASSARDRGGTEAFFGQGTRLTVV.

This clonotype came up many times. The chain has TRBV3-1 and TRBJ2-2; possibly TRBD2 for D (6 bases). CDR1 is LGHDT and CDR2 is YNNKEL in the germline V gene (reference sequence). V dropped 3 bases and J dropped 2 bases, with 13 bases sitting between them. The CDR3 has 16 residues. The CDR3 DNA follows: TGTGCCAGCAGCCATGGGACTTGGGGAAACACCGGGGAGCTGTTTTTT. As protein: CASSHGTWGNTGELFF.

V usage is TRBV12-3 or TRBV12-4 and J usage is TRBJ1-4; D not resolved. The CDR3 is 14 amino acids. The ends were cut back, 6 bases at V and 4 bases at J, with 12 bases in the middle. Here the CDR3 reads CASSRRESNEKLFF. CDR3 nucleotide sequence: TGTGCCAGCAGCCGAAGGGAGAGTAATGAAAAACTGTTTTTT.

The CDR3 DNA reads TGTGCCACCAGCAGAGAACCCCTAGCGGGAGGGTTGACAGATACGCAGTATTTT. This codes for CATSREPLAGGLTDTQYF. The rearrangement uses TRBV15 and TRBJ2-3, with 12 bases aligning to TRBD2. CDR3 length equals 18 residues. CDR1 and CDR2 (germline): LNHNV, YYDKDF (reference sequence). V gave up 0 bases and J gave up 3 bases; unmatched junction bases: 7.

This clonotype was recorded a few times. V is TRBV6-2 or TRBV6-3 and J is TRBJ2-1; 9 positions match TRBD2. J gave up 5 bases and V 6 bases, and 8 bases lay outside the gene matches. Germline V lookup: CDR1 MNHEY, CDR2 SVGEGT. The CDR3 is 15 amino acids. DNA of the CDR3: TGTGCCAGCAGCAGGGCTAGCGGGGCTAACAATGAGCAGTTCTTC. Protein product: CASSRASGANNEQFF.

This clonotype was counted only a few times. The chain uses TRBV7-9 and TRBJ2-7, with 8 bases that match TRBD1. The CDR3 extends over 17 amino acids. Germline V CDR1 and CDR2: SEHNR, FQNEAQ (reference sequence). J was trimmed by 3 bases and V by 1 base; bases with no gene match: 11. The CDR3 DNA sequence: TGTGCCAGCAGCTTAGAGGGGCAGGGTGGGACAGGCTACGAGCAGTACTTC. As protein: CASSLEGQGGTGYEQYF. Full variable domain (remainder filled in from reference TRBV7-9 and TRBJ2-7): DTGVSQNPRHKITKRGQNVTFRCDPISEHNRLYWYRQTLGQGPEFLTYFQNEAQLEKSRLLSDRFSAERPKGSFSTLEIQRTEQGDSAMYLCASSLEGQGGTGYEQYFGPGTRLTVT.

CDR3 residues: CATRGRTGRAGELFF. The CDR3, as DNA: TGTGCCACTCGGGGCAGGACAGGGCGCGCCGGGGAGCTGTTTTTT. The J gene is TRBJ2-2, the V gene TRBV19; 8 bases agree with TRBD1. The germline V gene has CDR1 LNHDA and CDR2 SQIVND (reference sequence). The CDR3 runs to 15 residues. V gave up 10 bases and J gave up 6 bases; unmatched junction bases: 13.

This rearrangement joins TRBV4-2 to TRBJ1-1, with a weak D call TRBD1 (5 bases). The V end was cut by 0 bases, the J end by 2 bases, with 10 bases between. CDR3 size: 15 residues. Germline values: CDR1 LGHNA, CDR2 YNFKEQ. The CDR3 protein is CASSQDRGANTEAFF. CDR3 sequence (DNA): TGTGCCAGCAGCCAAGATCGAGGGGCAAACACTGAAGCTTTCTTT.

This sequence joins TRBV15 and TRBJ2-2; the D gene is possibly TRBD2 (6 bases). The CDR3 has 16 amino acids. Germline V gene sequence: CDR1 LNHNV, CDR2 YYDKDF (reference sequence). The V and J ends lost 1 base and 5 bases respectively, with 14 bases between them. Here the CDR3 reads CATSRGPAGGTGELFF. In DNA, the CDR3 is TGTGCCACCAGCAGAGGCCCAGCGGGCGGGACCGGGGAGCTGTTTTTT.

V gene TRBV12-3 or TRBV12-4 combines with J gene TRBJ2-7, with a weak D call TRBD2 (5 bases). The CDR3 spans 14 residues. Trimming shortened V by 6 bases and J by 3 bases, and 15 bases separated the two germline ends. CDR3 residues: CASRLDRSDYEQYF. CDR3 nucleotide sequence: TGTGCCAGCAGACTAGACCGGTCCGACTACGAGCAGTACTTC.

CDR3 nucleotides: TGTGCCAGCTCAGTGGGACAGCACCAAGAGACCCAGTACTTC. Protein product: CASSVGQHQETQYF. This chain connects TRBV18 to TRBJ2-5, with 7 bases fitting TRBD1. The germline CDR1 and CDR2 sequences are KGHSH and LQKENI. The CDR3 is made up of 14 amino acids. V lost 5 bases and J lost 0; bases outside the gene matches: 3.

This clonotype was counted only a few times. V usage is TRBV10-3 and J usage is TRBJ2-7, with 8 bases lining up with TRBD1. Germline CDR1 ENHRY, CDR2 SYGVKD. This CDR3 is built from 14 residues. V gave up 7 bases and J gave up 0 bases; unmatched junction bases: 5. In DNA form, the CDR3 reads TGTGCCATCACCCAGGACAGGGCCTCCTACGAGCAGTACTTC. Protein: CAITQDRASYEQYF.

This clonotype was picked up a small number of times. This chain uses TRBV5-1 with TRBJ2-4; D ambiguous. The germline CDR1 and CDR2 sequences are SGHRS and YFSETQ. The V end was cut by 0 bases, the J end by 3 bases, with 10 bases between. This CDR3 contains 15 residues. CDR3 sequence reads: CASSLAPEFKNIQYF. CDR3 sequence (DNA): TGCGCCAGCAGCTTGGCTCCGGAGTTCAAAAACATTCAGTACTTC.

This clonotype was seen more than once but under ten times. CDR3 region: CASSVTGTSGRYEQYF. The CDR3 DNA is TGCGCCAGCAGCGTAACCGGGACTAGCGGGAGGTACGAGCAGTACTTC. J is TRBJ2-7 and V is TRBV5-1; 15 bases match TRBD2. Trimming removed 4 bases from V and 4 bases from J; junction bases left unmatched: 6. Germline V gene data show CDR1 as SGHRS and CDR2 as YFSETQ. The CDR3 has 16 residues. Based on the CDR3 plus reference TRBV5-1 and TRBJ2-7, the full variable domain is KAGVTQTPRYLIKTRGQQVTLSCSPISGHRSVSWYQQTPGQGLQFLFEYFSETQRNKGNFPGRFSGRQFSNSRSEMNVSTLELGDSALYLCASSVTGTSGRYEQYFGPGTRLTVT.